These 29 T cell receptor beta chains came from one sample sequenced in a study of blood T cell repertoires in COVID-19. Clones were sequenced by immunoSEQ multiplex PCR, and TCRdb holds only the in-frame ones, with some missing. The repertoire consists of approximately 200,000 clones, with about 80% occurring once and the leading ten covering about 1.3%. The sequenced sample was PBMCs or T cells enriched from blood (not recorded which). These receptors were obtained from a woman aged 40 to 50 with acute COVID-19.

The chain combines TRBV2 with TRBJ1-1; D ambiguous. This CDR3 region has 13 residues. Trimming removed 5 bases at V and 0 bases at J, with 7 bases between. CDR1 SNHLY and CDR2 FYNNEI come from the germline V gene. In nucleotides, the CDR3 is TGTGCCAGCAGTCCCTCGTTGAACACTGAAGCTTTCTTT. Residues: CASSPSLNTEAFF.

The chain couples TRBV6-6 to TRBJ1-4, with 12 bases lining up with TRBD1. The ends lost 5 bases at V and 5 bases at J; junction bases unmatched: 9. This CDR3 has 17 amino acids. Germline V CDR1 and CDR2: MNHNY, SVGAGI (reference sequence). As DNA, the CDR3 is TGTGCCAGCAGTCTTGCGGGACAGGGGGCCCGGAATGAAAAACTGTTTTTT. It codes for CASSLAGQGARNEKLFF.

The chain uses TRBV27 and TRBJ1-5; 8 bases map to TRBD1. V lost 6 bases to trimming and J lost 6 bases; unmatched junction nucleotides: 7. This CDR3 has 14 amino acids. Germline CDR1 MNHEY, CDR2 SMNVEV (reference sequence). CDR3 residues: CASRTGAKSQPQHF. CDR3 nucleotides: TGTGCCAGCAGGACAGGGGCAAAAAGTCAGCCCCAGCATTTT.

The chain couples TRBV3-1 (or the pseudogene TRBV3-2) to TRBJ1-2; weak D call: TRBD1 (5 bases). The germline gives CDR1 LGHDT, CDR2 YNNKEL (reference sequence). V gave up 4 bases and J gave up 4 bases, with 13 bases separating them. CDR3 length: 14 amino acids. In nucleotides, the CDR3 is TGTGCCAGCAGCCCTGGGGCCACCATCTATGGCTACACCTTC. Translated: CASSPGATIYGYTF.

The rearrangement links TRBV11-2 to TRBJ1-1; 9 nucleotides align to TRBD1. This CDR3 has 19 residues. V was pared by 6 bases and J by 1 base, with 18 bases of the junction left unmatched. Germline lookup yields CDR1 SGHAT and CDR2 FQNNGV. The CDR3, as DNA: TGTGCCAGCAGTCCCGGGACAGGGTTTGGGGGGAGGGCGAACACTGAAGCTTTCTTT. Residues: CASSPGTGFGGRANTEAFF.

The chain combines TRBV23-1 with TRBJ2-7; the D gene is possibly TRBD1 (5 bases). TRBV23-1 is an ORF, with its function uncertain. Deletions cut 2 bases from V and 5 bases from J, with 16 bases between. CDR3 length: 15 amino acids. The CDR3 region is CASSQSHEGVHEQYF. The CDR3 bases are TGCGCCAGCAGTCAAAGCCATGAAGGGGTCCACGAGCAGTACTTC.

This sequence joins TRBV18 and TRBJ2-1; D is ambiguous. V lost 6 bases to trimming and J lost 4 bases, with 13 bases between them. Germline V lookup: CDR1 KGHSH, CDR2 LQKENI. The CDR3 has 14 residues. CDR3 DNA: TGTGCCAGCTCCCCGACACAGAATTACAATGAGCAGTTCTTC. Its translation is CASSPTQNYNEQFF.

J is TRBJ1-2 and V is TRBV7-9, with TRBD1 matching over 11 bases. Germline CDR1 SEHNR, CDR2 FQNEAQ (reference sequence). There are 14 residues in the CDR3. Losses at the gene ends were 6 bases for V and 6 bases for J; bases not matched to a gene: 6. The CDR3 region is CASRGTGGVDGYTF. The CDR3 DNA reads as TGTGCCAGCAGGGGGACAGGGGGAGTGGATGGCTACACCTTC.

There are a few counts of this clone. The chain uses TRBV6-1 and TRBJ2-7, with D possibly TRBD2 on 5 matching bases. The length of the CDR3 is 13 residues. The V gene lost 4 bases and the J gene lost 2 bases, with 9 bases spanning the gap. Per the germline V gene, CDR1 is MNHNS and CDR2 is SASEGT. CDR3: CASSVAAAYEQYF. In DNA, the CDR3 is TGTGCCAGCAGTGTAGCAGCGGCCTACGAGCAGTACTTC.

The CDR3 nucleotides are TGTGCCAGCAGTGAAGTCGGGGGGCTGACTACCTACGAGCAGTACTTC. Its translation: CASSEVGGLTTYEQYF. The chain recombines TRBV2 with TRBJ2-7, with D perhaps TRBD2 (7 bases). Germline CDR1 reads SNHLY; CDR2 reads FYNNEI. Trimming cost V 1 base and J 2 bases, with 15 bases left between them. The length of the CDR3 is 16 residues.

The chain is built from TRBV20-1 and TRBJ1-2; no reliable D call. Trimming removed 1 base at V and 4 bases at J, with 4 bases between. Per germline, CDR1 DFQATT and CDR2 SNEGSKA (reference sequence). There are 11 residues in the CDR3. The CDR3 protein is CSARVSYGYTF. CDR3 nucleotide sequence: TGCAGTGCTAGAGTTAGCTATGGCTACACCTTC.

The chain carries TRBV25-1 and TRBJ2-7; perhaps TRBD2 as D (6 bases). CDR3 length: 14 amino acids. Germline values: CDR1 MGHDK, CDR2 SYGVNS. With 3 bases removed from V and 2 bases from J, the gap between germline ends came to 11 bases. The CDR3 sequence: CASSEEGRPYEQYF. CDR3 DNA sequence: TGTGCCAGCAGTGAGGAGGGTCGACCCTACGAGCAGTACTTC.

V gene TRBV10-3 combines with J gene TRBJ2-5; D is ambiguous. Germline V CDR1 and CDR2: ENHRY, SYGVKD. Between the trimmed V and J ends, which lost 2 bases and 5 bases, there was a span of 6 bases. The CDR3 has 12 amino acids. CDR3 coding DNA: TGTGCCATCAGTGAGCCGCGGGAGACCCAGTACTTC. This sequence encodes CAISEPRETQYF.

This clone was found a few times. The V and J genes are TRBV6-5 and TRBJ2-3; 7 bases line up with TRBD1. The trim removed 5 bases at V and 4 bases at J, leaving 6 bases unmatched. Germline CDR1 and CDR2: MNHEY and SVGAGI. This CDR3 is built from 14 residues. The CDR3 bases are TGTGCCAGCAGTCCAGGACAGGAGGCAGATACGCAGTATTTT. This codes for CASSPGQEADTQYF.

The V gene is TRBV18, the J gene TRBJ1-1; 7 bases fit TRBD1. Looked up from germline, CDR1 is KGHSH and CDR2 is LQKENI. V lost 7 bases to trimming and J lost 1 base; unmatched junction nucleotides: 6. This CDR3 comprises 14 residues. As DNA, the CDR3 is TGTGCCAGCTGCTCCGGGACAGCGAACACTGAAGCTTTCTTT. Its protein product is CASCSGTANTEAFF.

The chain recombines TRBV7-9 with TRBJ1-2; D call uncertain. Deletions cut 2 bases from V and 7 bases from J, with 8 bases between. The length of the CDR3 is 12 residues. The germline V gene encodes CDR1 SEHNR and CDR2 FQNEAQ (reference sequence). The CDR3, as DNA: TGTGCCAGCAGCTTACCTCCCCTTGGCTACACCTTC. Translation: CASSLPPLGYTF.

The chain is built from TRBV9 and TRBJ2-3; weak D call: TRBD1 (5 bases). Deletions cut 0 bases from V and 1 base from J, with 9 bases between. The V gene's germline CDR1 is SGDLS and CDR2 YYNGEE. The CDR3 totals 15 residues. CDR3 nucleotides: TGTGCCAGCAGCGTAGATGACAGTCGCACAGATACGCAGTATTTT. Protein: CASSVDDSRTDTQYF.

With respect to this clone: One end of the junction is discordant with germline, which a read error may explain. The gene calls are TRBV5-1 and TRBJ1-3; D perhaps matches TRBD1 (6 bases). CDR1 SGHRS and CDR2 YFSETQ come from the germline V gene. This CDR3 is built from 11 residues. DNA of the CDR3: TGCGCCAGCAGCTTGGTGTCTCAGGGGCCTTTT. Amino acids: CASSLVSQGPF.

The chain joins TRBV5-5 to TRBJ1-4; 7 nucleotides match TRBD1. The CDR3 loop spans 17 amino acids. Losses at the gene ends were 1 base for V and 5 bases for J; bases not matched to a gene: 11. In germline, CDR1 is SGHKS, CDR2 YYEKEE (reference sequence). This chain's CDR3 is CASSLSAPGQLNEKLFF. DNA for the CDR3: TGTGCCAGCAGCTTGAGTGCGCCGGGACAGCTGAATGAAAAACTGTTTTTT. Full variable domain (rest looked up from reference TRBV5-5 and TRBJ1-4): DAGVTQSPTHLIKTRGQQVTLRCSPISGHKSVSWYQQVLGQGPQFIFQYYEKEERGRGNFPDRFSARQFPNYSSELNVNALLLGDSALYLCASSLSAPGQLNEKLFFGSGTQLSVL.

The rearrangement uses TRBV10-2 and TRBJ2-7, with 8 bases matching TRBD2. The CDR3 contains 18 residues. The V and J ends lost 0 bases and 1 base, in that order; junction bases with no gene match: 11. The germline gives CDR1 WSHSY, CDR2 SAAADI. CDR3 protein: CASSESGAGGPYSYEQYF. CDR3 sequence (DNA): TGCGCCAGCAGTGAGTCGGGGGCGGGAGGTCCCTATTCCTACGAGCAGTACTTC.

J is TRBJ2-3 and V is TRBV5-6, with TRBD2 matching over 7 bases. Germline loops: CDR1 SGHDT, CDR2 YYEEEE. The length of the CDR3 is 16 residues. V lost 3 bases to trimming and J lost 2 bases; unmatched junction nucleotides: 9. CDR3 nucleotide sequence: TGTGCCAGCAGCTCTTTAGCGGGCCTGTCCACAGATACGCAGTATTTT. Residues: CASSSLAGLSTDTQYF.

This chain joins TRBV23-1 and TRBJ2-7; 7 bases agree with TRBD2. TRBV23-1 counts as an open reading frame of uncertain function. This CDR3 is 14 amino acids long. Germline trimming cut 8 bases from V and 4 bases from J; bases unmatched to any gene: 11. The CDR3 DNA sequence: TGCGCCAGCCCGAACGGTGCGGGAGCATACGAGCAGTACTTC. This codes for CASPNGAGAYEQYF.

Here the CDR3 reads CASSQEGPGLRAYEQYF. In DNA, the CDR3 is TGTGCCAGCAGCCAAGAGGGCCCGGGACTGAGGGCCTACGAGCAGTACTTC. This chain links TRBV3-1 (or the pseudogene TRBV3-2) with TRBJ2-7, with D possibly TRBD2 on 6 matching bases. V shed 0 bases and J shed 2 bases, with 17 bases lying between them. There are 17 residues in the CDR3. CDR1 is LGHDT, CDR2 YNNKEL, per germline (reference sequence).

V gene TRBV28 combines with J gene TRBJ1-1, with 7 bases fitting TRBD1. Trimming cost V 2 bases and J 7 bases; bases outside gene matches: 4. This CDR3 is built from 13 residues. From germline, CDR1 is MDHEN and CDR2 SYDVKM. The DNA for the CDR3 is TGTGCCAGCAGTTTAAGGGGGCGCATTGAAGCTTTCTTT. It codes for CASSLRGRIEAFF.

There are a few counts of this clone. The chain uses TRBV27 and TRBJ2-7, with 8 nucleotides matching TRBD1. The CDR3 sequence is 14 residues long. J gave up 1 base and V 7 bases, and 6 bases lay outside the gene matches. Germline loops: CDR1 MNHEY, CDR2 SMNVEV (reference sequence). The CDR3 DNA is TGTGCCAGCAAGAGACAGGGGTCGTCCTACGAGCAGTACTTC. This codes for CASKRQGSSYEQYF.

The chain joins TRBV6-1 to TRBJ2-7; 12 bases line up with TRBD2. The CDR3 length is 16 residues. In germline, CDR1 is MNHNS, CDR2 SASEGT. J lost 4 bases, V lost 2 bases, and 6 bases had no gene match. The CDR3: CASSESRLAGVYEQYF. In DNA, the CDR3 is TGTGCCAGCAGTGAATCAAGACTAGCGGGAGTGTACGAGCAGTACTTC.

This clone was seen a single time. The chain links TRBV5-4 to TRBJ1-5, with TRBD1 as a possible D gene (6 bases). The V gene lost 3 bases and the J gene lost 3 bases, with 13 bases spanning the gap. Germline loops: CDR1 SGHNT, CDR2 YYREEE (reference sequence). This CDR3 is built from 15 residues. CDR3 region: CASSSGGQNNQPQHF. In DNA, the CDR3 is TGTGCCAGCAGCTCGGGAGGACAGAACAATCAGCCCCAGCATTTT.

This chain connects TRBV7-9 to TRBJ1-5; D is undetermined. V lost 3 bases, J lost 8 bases, and 11 bases lay in between. The CDR3 length is 13 residues. The germline CDR1 and CDR2 sequences are SEHNR and FQNEAQ (reference sequence). The CDR3 spells CASSFRGSEPQHF. CDR3 sequence (DNA): TGTGCCAGCAGCTTTCGGGGTTCTGAGCCCCAGCATTTT. Full variable domain (missing parts from reference TRBV7-9 and TRBJ1-5): DTGVSQNPRHKITKRGQNVTFRCDPISEHNRLYWYRQTLGQGPEFLTYFQNEAQLEKSRLLSDRFSAERPKGSFSTLEIQRTEQGDSAMYLCASSFRGSEPQHFGDGTRLSIL.

The chain couples TRBV24-1 to TRBJ1-2; 8 bases map to TRBD1. CDR1 is KGHDR, CDR2 SFDVKD, per germline. The CDR3 sequence is 13 residues long. The ends lost 4 bases at V and 8 bases at J; junction bases unmatched: 5. CDR3 protein: CATSDRGRNGYTF. In nucleotides, the CDR3 is TGTGCCACCAGTGACAGGGGGCGAAACGGCTACACCTTC.